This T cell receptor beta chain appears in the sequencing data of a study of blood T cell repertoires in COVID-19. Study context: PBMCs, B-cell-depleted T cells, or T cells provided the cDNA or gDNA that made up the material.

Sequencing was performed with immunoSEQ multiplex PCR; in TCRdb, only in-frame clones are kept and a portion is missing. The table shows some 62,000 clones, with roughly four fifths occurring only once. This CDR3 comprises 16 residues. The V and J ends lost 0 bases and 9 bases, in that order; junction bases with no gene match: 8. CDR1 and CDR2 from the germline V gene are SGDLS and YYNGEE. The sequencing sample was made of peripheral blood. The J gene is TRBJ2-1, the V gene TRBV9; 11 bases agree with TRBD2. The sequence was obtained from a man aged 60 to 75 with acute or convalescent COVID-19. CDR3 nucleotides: TGTGCCAGCAGCGTAGCTATGGTAGCGGGAGGGGGTGAGCAGTTCTTC. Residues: CASSVAMVAGGGEQFF.